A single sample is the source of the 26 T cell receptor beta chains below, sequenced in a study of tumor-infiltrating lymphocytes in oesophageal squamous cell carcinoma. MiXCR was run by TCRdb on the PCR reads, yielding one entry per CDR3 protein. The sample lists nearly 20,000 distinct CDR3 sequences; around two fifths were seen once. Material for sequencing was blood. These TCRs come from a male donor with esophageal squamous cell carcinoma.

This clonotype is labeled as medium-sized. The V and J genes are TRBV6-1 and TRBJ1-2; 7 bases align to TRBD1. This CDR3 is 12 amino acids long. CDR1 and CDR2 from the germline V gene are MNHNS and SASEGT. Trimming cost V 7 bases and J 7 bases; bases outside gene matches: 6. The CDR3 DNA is TGTGCCAGCACTTCAAGACAGGGTGGCTACACCTTC. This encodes CASTSRQGGYTF.

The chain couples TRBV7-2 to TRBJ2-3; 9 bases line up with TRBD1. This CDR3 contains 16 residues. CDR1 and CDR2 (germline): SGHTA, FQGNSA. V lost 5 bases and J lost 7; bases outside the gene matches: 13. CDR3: CASSRDHGTGLYTQYF. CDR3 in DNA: TGTGCCAGCAGCAGGGACCACGGGACAGGGTTGTATACGCAGTATTTT.

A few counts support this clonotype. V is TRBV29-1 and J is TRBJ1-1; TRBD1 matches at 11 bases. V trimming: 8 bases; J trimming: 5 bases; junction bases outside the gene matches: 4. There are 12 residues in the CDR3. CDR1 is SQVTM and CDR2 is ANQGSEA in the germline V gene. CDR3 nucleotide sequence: TGCAGCATTGGGACAGGGGGGACTGAAGCTTTCTTT. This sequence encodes CSIGTGGTEAFF.

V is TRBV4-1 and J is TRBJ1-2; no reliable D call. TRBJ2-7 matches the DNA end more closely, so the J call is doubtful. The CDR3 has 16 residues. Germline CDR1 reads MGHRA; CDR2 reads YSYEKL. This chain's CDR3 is CASSQDSPGWGYEQYF. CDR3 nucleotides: TGCGCCAGCAGCCAAGATAGCCCGGGTTGGGGCTACGAGCAGTACTTC.

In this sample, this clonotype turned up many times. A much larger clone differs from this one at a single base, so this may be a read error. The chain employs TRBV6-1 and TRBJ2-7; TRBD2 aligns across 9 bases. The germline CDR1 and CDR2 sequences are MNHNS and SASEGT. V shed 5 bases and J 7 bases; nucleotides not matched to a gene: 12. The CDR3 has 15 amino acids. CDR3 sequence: CASSTGSGSRYEQYF. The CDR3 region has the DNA TGTGCCAGCAGTACGGGTAGCGGGAGTCGCTATGAGCAGTACTTC.

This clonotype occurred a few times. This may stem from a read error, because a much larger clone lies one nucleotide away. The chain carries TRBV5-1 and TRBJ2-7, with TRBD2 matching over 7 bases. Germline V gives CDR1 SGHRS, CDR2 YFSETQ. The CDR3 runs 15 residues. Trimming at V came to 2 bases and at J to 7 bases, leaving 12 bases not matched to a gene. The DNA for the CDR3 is TGCGCCAGCAGCTTCGGAGCGGGATGGGGGAATGAGCAGTACTTC. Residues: CASSFGAGWGNEQYF.

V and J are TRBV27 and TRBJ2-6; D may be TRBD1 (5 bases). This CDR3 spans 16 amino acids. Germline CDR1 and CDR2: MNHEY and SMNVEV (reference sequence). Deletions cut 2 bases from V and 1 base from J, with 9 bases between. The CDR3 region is CASSLIRQSGANVLTF. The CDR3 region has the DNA TGTGCCAGCAGTTTAATTAGACAGTCTGGGGCCAACGTCCTGACTTTC.

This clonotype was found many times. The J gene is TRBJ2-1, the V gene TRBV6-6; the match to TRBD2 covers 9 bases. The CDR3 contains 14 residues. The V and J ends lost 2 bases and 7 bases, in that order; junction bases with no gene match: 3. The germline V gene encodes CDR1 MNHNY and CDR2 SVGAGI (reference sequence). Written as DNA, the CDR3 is TGTGCCAGCAGTTACGCGGGAGGGAATAATGAGCAGTTCTTC. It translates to CASSYAGGNNEQFF.

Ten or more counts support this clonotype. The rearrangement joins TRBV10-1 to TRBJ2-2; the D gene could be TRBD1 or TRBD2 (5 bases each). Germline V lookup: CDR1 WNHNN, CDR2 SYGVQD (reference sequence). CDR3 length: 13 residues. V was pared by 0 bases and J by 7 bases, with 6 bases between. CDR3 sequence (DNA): TGCGCCAGCAGTGAGTCGGGGGTCGGGGAGCTGTTTTTT. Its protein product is CASSESGVGELFF.

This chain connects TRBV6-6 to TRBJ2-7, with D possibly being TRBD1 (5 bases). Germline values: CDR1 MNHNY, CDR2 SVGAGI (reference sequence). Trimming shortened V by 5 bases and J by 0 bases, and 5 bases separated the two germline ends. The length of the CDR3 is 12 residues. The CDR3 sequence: CASSGHSYEQYF. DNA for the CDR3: TGTGCCAGCAGTGGACACTCCTACGAGCAGTACTTC.

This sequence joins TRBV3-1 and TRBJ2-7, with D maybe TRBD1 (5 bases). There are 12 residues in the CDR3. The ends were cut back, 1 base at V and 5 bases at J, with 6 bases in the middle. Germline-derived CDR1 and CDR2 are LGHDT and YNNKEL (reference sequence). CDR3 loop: CASSQVDNEQYF. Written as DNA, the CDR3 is TGTGCCAGCAGCCAAGTGGACAACGAGCAGTACTTC.

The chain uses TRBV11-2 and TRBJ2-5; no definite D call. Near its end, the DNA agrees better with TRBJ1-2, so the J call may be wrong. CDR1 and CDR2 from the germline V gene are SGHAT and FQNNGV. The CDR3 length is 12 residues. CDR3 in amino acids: CASSLGRSGYTF. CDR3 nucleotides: TGTGCCAGCAGCTTAGGCAGAAGTGGCTACACCTTC.

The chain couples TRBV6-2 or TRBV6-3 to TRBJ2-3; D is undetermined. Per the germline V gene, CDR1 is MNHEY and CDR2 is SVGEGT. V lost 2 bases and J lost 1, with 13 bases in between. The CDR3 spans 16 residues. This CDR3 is CASSYGSGDRTDTQYF. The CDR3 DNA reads TGTGCCAGCAGTTACGGCTCAGGCGACCGCACAGATACGCAGTATTTT.

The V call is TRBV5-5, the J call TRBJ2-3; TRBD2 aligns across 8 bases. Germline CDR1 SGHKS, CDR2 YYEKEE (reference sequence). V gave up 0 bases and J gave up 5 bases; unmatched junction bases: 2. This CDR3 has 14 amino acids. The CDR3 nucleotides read TGTGCCAGCAGCTTGGGCGGGGGGCTAGATACGCAGTATTTT. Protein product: CASSLGGGLDTQYF. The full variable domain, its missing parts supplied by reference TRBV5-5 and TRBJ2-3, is DAGVTQSPTHLIKTRGQQVTLRCSPISGHKSVSWYQQVLGQGPQFIFQYYEKEERGRGNFPDRFSARQFPNYSSELNVNALLLGDSALYLCASSLGGGLDTQYFGPGTRLTVL.

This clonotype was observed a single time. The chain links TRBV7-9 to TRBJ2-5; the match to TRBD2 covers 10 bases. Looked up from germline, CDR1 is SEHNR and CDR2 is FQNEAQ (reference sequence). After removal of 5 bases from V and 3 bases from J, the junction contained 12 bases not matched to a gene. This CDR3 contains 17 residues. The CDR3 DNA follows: TGTGCCAGCAGCCCCCTAGCGGGAGAGGTCCGGGAAGAGACCCAGTACTTC. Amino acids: CASSPLAGEVREETQYF.

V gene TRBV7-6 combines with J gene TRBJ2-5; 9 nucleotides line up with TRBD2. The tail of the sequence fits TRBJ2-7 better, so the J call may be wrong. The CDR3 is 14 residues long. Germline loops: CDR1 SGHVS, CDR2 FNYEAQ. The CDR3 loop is CASSNAAGGYEQYF. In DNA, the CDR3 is TGTGCCAGCAGTAATGCAGCGGGAGGCTACGAGCAGTACTTC.

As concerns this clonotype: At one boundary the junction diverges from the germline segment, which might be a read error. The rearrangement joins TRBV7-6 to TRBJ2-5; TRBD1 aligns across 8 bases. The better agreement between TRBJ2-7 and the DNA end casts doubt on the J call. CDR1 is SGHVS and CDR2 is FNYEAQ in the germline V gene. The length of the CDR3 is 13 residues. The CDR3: CASSSDRGGEQYF. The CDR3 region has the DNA TGTGCTAGCAGCAGCGACAGGGGTGGCGAGCAGTACTTC.

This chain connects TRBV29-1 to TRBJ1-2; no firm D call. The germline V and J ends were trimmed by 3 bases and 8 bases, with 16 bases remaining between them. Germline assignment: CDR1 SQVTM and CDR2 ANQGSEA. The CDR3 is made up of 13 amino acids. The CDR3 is CSVDGTRVSGYTF. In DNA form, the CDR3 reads TGCAGCGTTGATGGAACGAGGGTATCAGGCTACACCTTC.

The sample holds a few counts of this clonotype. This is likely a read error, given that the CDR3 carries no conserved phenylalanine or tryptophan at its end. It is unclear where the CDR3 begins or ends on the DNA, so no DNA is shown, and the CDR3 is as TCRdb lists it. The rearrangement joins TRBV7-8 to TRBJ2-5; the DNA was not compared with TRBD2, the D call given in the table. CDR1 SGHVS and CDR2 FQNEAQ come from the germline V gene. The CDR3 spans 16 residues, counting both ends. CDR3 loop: CASSLVSQNSPLHFGN.

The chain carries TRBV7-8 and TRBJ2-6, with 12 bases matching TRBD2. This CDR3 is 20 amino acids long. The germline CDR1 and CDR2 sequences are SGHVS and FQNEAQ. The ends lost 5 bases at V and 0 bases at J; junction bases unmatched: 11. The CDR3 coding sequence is TGTGCCAGCAGCGTAGGATGGACTAGCGGGACCCGCTCTGGGGCCAACGTCCTGACTTTC. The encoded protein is CASSVGWTSGTRSGANVLTF. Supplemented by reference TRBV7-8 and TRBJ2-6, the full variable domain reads GAGVSQSPRYKVAKRGQDVALRCDPISGHVSLFWYQQALGQGPEFLTYFQNEAQLDKSGLPSDRFFAERPEGSVSTLKIQRTQQEDSAVYLCASSVGWTSGTRSGANVLTFGAGSRLTVL.

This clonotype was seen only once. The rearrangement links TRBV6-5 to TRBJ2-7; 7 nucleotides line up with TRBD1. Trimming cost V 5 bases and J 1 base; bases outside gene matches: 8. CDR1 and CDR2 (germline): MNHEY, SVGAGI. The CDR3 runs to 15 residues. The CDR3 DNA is TGTGCCAGCAGTGATCCGATCAGGGGGTCCTACGAGCAGTACTTC. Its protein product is CASSDPIRGSYEQYF.

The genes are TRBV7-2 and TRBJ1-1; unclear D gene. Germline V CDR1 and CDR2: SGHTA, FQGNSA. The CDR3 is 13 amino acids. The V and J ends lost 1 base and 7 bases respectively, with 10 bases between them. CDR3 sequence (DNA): TGTGCCAGCAGCTTAGTTTGGGCCGGTGAAGCTTTCTTT. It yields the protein CASSLVWAGEAFF. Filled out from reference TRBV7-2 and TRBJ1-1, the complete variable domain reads GAGVSQSPSNKVTEKGKDVELRCDPISGHTALYWYRQSLGQGLEFLIYFQGNSAPDKSGLPSDRFSAERTGGSVSTLTIQRTQQEDSAVYLCASSLVWAGEAFFGQGTRLTVV.

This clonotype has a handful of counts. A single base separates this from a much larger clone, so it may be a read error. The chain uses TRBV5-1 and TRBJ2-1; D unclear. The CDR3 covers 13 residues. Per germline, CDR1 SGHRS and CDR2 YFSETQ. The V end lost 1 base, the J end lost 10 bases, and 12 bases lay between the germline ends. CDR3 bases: TGCGCCAGCAGCTTGCGACAATCCTACGAGCAGTTCTTC. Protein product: CASSLRQSYEQFF. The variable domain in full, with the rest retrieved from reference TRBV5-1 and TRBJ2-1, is KAGVTQTPRYLIKTRGQQVTLSCSPISGHRSVSWYQQTPGQGLQFLFEYFSETQRNKGNFPGRFSGRQFSNSRSEMNVSTLELGDSALYLCASSLRQSYEQFFGPGTRLTVL.

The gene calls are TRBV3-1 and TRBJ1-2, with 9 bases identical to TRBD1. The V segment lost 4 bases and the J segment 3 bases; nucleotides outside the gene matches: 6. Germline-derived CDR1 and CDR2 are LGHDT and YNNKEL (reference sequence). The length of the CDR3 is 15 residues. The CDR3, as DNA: TGTGCCAGCAGCCCACCGGGACAGGGAGACTATGGCTACACCTTC. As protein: CASSPPGQGDYGYTF.

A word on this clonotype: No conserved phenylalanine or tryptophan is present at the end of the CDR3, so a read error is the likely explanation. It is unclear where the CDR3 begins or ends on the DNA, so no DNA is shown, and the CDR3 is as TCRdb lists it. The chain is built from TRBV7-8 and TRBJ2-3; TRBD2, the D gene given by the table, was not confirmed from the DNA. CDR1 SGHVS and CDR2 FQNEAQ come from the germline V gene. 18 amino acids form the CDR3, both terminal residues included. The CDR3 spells CASSSPGLAGRETQYFGP.

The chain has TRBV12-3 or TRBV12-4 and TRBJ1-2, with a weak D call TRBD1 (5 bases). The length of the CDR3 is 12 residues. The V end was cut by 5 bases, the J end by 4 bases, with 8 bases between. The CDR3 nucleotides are TGTGCCAGCAGTCGGGGCACCTATGGCTACACCTTC. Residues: CASSRGTYGYTF.